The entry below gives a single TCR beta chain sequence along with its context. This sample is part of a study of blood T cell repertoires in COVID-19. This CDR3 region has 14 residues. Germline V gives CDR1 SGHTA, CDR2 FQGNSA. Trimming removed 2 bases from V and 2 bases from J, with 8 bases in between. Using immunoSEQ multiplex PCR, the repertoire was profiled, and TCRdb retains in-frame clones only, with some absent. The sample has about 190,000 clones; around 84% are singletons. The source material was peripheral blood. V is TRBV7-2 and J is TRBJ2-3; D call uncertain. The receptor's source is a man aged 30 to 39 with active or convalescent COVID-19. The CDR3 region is CASSLTTNTDTQYF. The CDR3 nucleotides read TGTGCCAGCAGCTTAACCACTAACACAGATACGCAGTATTTT.